This entry lists 16 T cell receptor beta chains sequenced from one sample in a study of shared clonotypes between healthy human individuals. Clones were read by immunoSEQ multiplex PCR, and TCRdb kept only the in-frame ones, dropping some. The sample lists about 600,000 clones, 70% to 80% occurring once. Sequencing used PBMCs. These receptors were obtained from a woman aged 40-49 years in good health. Some clones in this sample may be carry-over from other donors' samples.

The genes are TRBV7-9 and TRBJ2-2; no firm D call. The ends were cut back, 2 bases at V and 3 bases at J, with 10 bases in the middle. Germline lookup yields CDR1 SEHNR and CDR2 FQNEAQ (reference sequence). The CDR3 runs 15 residues. This chain's CDR3 is CASSLWGLDTGELFF. Written as DNA, the CDR3 is TGTGCCAGCAGCTTATGGGGTTTGGACACCGGGGAGCTGTTTTTT.

V and J are TRBV29-1 and TRBJ1-1; D gene unclear. This CDR3 has 14 amino acids. The germline V gene has CDR1 SQVTM and CDR2 ANQGSEA. V lost 2 bases to trimming and J lost 10 bases, with 20 bases between them. As DNA, the CDR3 is TGCAGCGTTGAAACCGGAACCTCCACCGGCGGAGCTTTCTTT. Residues: CSVETGTSTGGAFF.

The rearrangement uses TRBV6-1 and TRBJ2-3, with 8 bases matching TRBD1. With V trimmed by 2 bases and J by 6 bases, 10 bases remained unmatched. The CDR3 contains 16 residues. CDR1 MNHNS and CDR2 SASEGT come from the germline V gene. CDR3 sequence: CASSELGAGGVDTQYF. CDR3 nucleotides: TGTGCCAGCAGTGAACTCGGGGCAGGGGGCGTCGATACGCAGTATTTT.

This sequence joins TRBV19 and TRBJ1-5; D uncertain. The CDR3 sequence is 15 residues long. V was pared by 3 bases and J by 4 bases, with 13 bases between. In germline, CDR1 is LNHDA, CDR2 SQIVND (reference sequence). This CDR3 reads CASSIEGVSNQPQHF. CDR3 nucleotides: TGTGCCAGTAGTATCGAGGGCGTTTCGAATCAGCCCCAGCATTTT.

This clone was seen many times. This chain uses TRBV28 with TRBJ1-2, with TRBD1 as a possible D gene (5 bases). With 10 bases removed from V and 2 bases from J, the gap between germline ends came to 8 bases. Germline assignment: CDR1 MDHEN and CDR2 SYDVKM. The CDR3 is made up of 11 amino acids. CDR3 amino acids: CAIRVNYGYTF. CDR3 sequence (DNA): TGTGCCATCAGGGTCAACTATGGCTACACCTTC.

Remarks on this clone: Other DNA sequences within the sample encode an identical CDR3. V gene TRBV18 combines with J gene TRBJ2-7; 8 bases agree with TRBD1. The V and J ends lost 3 bases and 1 base, in that order; junction bases with no gene match: 5. The CDR3 is made up of 15 amino acids. Germline lookup yields CDR1 KGHSH and CDR2 LQKENI. For the CDR3, the DNA is TGTGCCAGCTCACCCGGGACAGGAGCATCCTACGAGCAGTACTTC. Translation: CASSPGTGASYEQYF.

This sequence joins TRBV2 and TRBJ2-5; TRBD2 is a possible D gene (7 bases). Per the germline V gene, CDR1 is SNHLY and CDR2 is FYNNEI. The CDR3 runs to 15 residues. V was trimmed by 10 bases and J by 2 bases, leaving 20 bases between them. The CDR3 sequence: CATGEGGTRQETQYF. In nucleotides, the CDR3 is TGTGCCACCGGGGAGGGCGGGACAAGACAAGAGACCCAGTACTTC.

Note on this clone: At one end, the junction sequence differs from germline, possibly due to a read error. V gene TRBV28 combines with J gene TRBJ2-3; maybe TRBD2 (5 bases). Per the germline V gene, CDR1 is MDHEN and CDR2 is SYDVKM. This CDR3 comprises 13 residues. CDR3 bases: TGTGCCAGCAGTACCCCTAGCAGAGATACGCAGTATTTT. This encodes CASSTPSRDTQYF.

The count of this clone is one. This may arise from a read error, as a much more abundant clone is one base away. The chain links TRBV29-1 to TRBJ2-2; 9 bases agree with TRBD2. Germline V gene data show CDR1 as SQVTM and CDR2 as ANQGSEA. CDR3 length: 17 residues. The CDR3 DNA is TGCAGCGTTGAAGATAGAGGGCTAGCGGGATACACCGGGAAGCTGTTTTTT. Its translation: CSVEDRGLAGYTGKLFF.

The chain employs TRBV5-1 and TRBJ1-4; no clear D. This CDR3 is 14 amino acids long. Germline assignment: CDR1 SGHRS and CDR2 YFSETQ. V was trimmed by 4 bases and J by 8 bases, leaving 15 bases between them. Here the CDR3 DNA reads TGCGCCAGCAGCCCTGGATGGTTGAACGAAAAACTGTTTTTT. This translates into CASSPGWLNEKLFF.

The V and J genes are TRBV6-5 and TRBJ1-1; the match to TRBD1 covers 7 bases. V shed 6 bases, J shed 1 base, and the junction held 5 bases outside the gene matches. The CDR3 runs 14 residues. Germline values: CDR1 MNHEY, CDR2 SVGAGI. CDR3 in DNA: TGTGCCAGCAGATCCGGACAGGCGAACACTGAAGCTTTCTTT. Encoded protein: CASRSGQANTEAFF.

The V gene is TRBV6-5, the J gene TRBJ1-4; possible D gene TRBD1, 6 bases. V lost 2 bases to trimming and J lost 4 bases, with 14 bases between them. This CDR3 is built from 16 residues. The germline gives CDR1 MNHEY, CDR2 SVGAGI. CDR3 sequence reads: CASSYRTGTFNEKLFF. DNA for the CDR3: TGTGCCAGCAGTTACCGCACAGGGACTTTTAATGAAAAACTGTTTTTT.

Note on this clone: This clone may be a read error of a much larger clone one base away. V and J are TRBV7-2 and TRBJ1-1; the D is unclear. This CDR3 region has 13 residues. Germline lookup yields CDR1 SGHTA and CDR2 FQGNSA. The CDR3: CASSFGSNTGAFF. The DNA for the CDR3 is TGTGCCAGCAGCTTCGGCTCGAACACTGGAGCTTTCTTT.

The rearrangement links TRBV10-3 to TRBJ1-1; D may be TRBD1 (5 bases). Germline CDR1 ENHRY, CDR2 SYGVKD. The CDR3 totals 13 residues. V was trimmed by 5 bases and J by 2 bases, leaving 9 bases between them. CDR3 loop: CAISRDLNTEAFF. In nucleotides, the CDR3 is TGTGCCATCAGTAGGGACTTAAACACTGAAGCTTTCTTT.

The J gene is TRBJ1-1, the V gene TRBV7-9, with D uncertain. The CDR3 loop spans 17 amino acids. Germline assignment: CDR1 SEHNR and CDR2 FQNEAQ (reference sequence). Trimming removed 1 base at V and 4 bases at J, with 19 bases between. CDR3 coding DNA: TGTGCCAGCAGCTTAGTGGTCTGGAAACCTCGGCGCACTGAAGCTTTCTTT. Residues: CASSLVVWKPRRTEAFF. Full variable domain (missing parts from reference TRBV7-9 and TRBJ1-1): DTGVSQNPRHKITKRGQNVTFRCDPISEHNRLYWYRQTLGQGPEFLTYFQNEAQLEKSRLLSDRFSAERPKGSFSTLEIQRTEQGDSAMYLCASSLVVWKPRRTEAFFGQGTRLTVV.

This clone has more than one count but fewer than ten. The rearrangement uses TRBV30 and TRBJ2-1; D remains ambiguous. Germline CDR1 GTSNPN, CDR2 SVGIG (reference sequence). V was shortened by 0 bases and J by 3 bases, with 12 bases between the two germline ends. The CDR3 contains 15 residues. The CDR3: CAWSVVGNDYNEQFF. The CDR3 bases are TGTGCCTGGAGTGTGGTGGGGAACGACTACAATGAGCAGTTCTTC.